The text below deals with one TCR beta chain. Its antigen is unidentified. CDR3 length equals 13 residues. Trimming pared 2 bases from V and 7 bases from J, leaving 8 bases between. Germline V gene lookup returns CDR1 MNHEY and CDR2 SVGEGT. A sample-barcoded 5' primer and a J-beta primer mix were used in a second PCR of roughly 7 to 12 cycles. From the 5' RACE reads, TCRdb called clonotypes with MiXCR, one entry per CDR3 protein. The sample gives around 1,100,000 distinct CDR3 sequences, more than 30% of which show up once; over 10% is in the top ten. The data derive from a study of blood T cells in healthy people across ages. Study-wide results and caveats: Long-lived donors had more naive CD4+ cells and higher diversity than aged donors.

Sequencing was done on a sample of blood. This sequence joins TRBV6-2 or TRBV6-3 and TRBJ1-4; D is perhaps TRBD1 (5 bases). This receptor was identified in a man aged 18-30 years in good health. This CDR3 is CASSYRDGEKLFF. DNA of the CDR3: TGTGCCAGCAGTTACCGGGACGGTGAAAAACTGTTTTTT.